One sample yielded the 26 T cell receptor beta chains listed below, sequenced in a study of blood T cell repertoires in COVID-19. Sequencing was performed with immunoSEQ multiplex PCR; in TCRdb, only in-frame clones are kept and a portion is missing. The data hold about 250,000 clones, with roughly 86% observed a single time. The sequencing sample was made of peripheral blood. These receptors came from a woman aged 60-75 years who had recovered from COVID-19.

This chain uses TRBV27 with TRBJ2-1; a possible D gene is TRBD1 (6 bases). The CDR3 spans 13 residues. V dropped 3 bases and J dropped 6 bases, with 9 bases sitting between them. CDR1 and CDR2 (germline): MNHEY, SMNVEV (reference sequence). The CDR3 region is CASSFRGGNEQFF. DNA of the CDR3: TGTGCCAGCAGTTTTAGAGGGGGCAATGAGCAGTTCTTC.

This clone was seen many times. The chain joins TRBV6-4 to TRBJ2-1; 10 bases are a match to TRBD2. Germline V lookup: CDR1 MRHNA, CDR2 SNTAGT. CDR3 size: 18 residues. The V segment lost 5 bases and the J segment 0 bases; nucleotides outside the gene matches: 10. The CDR3 DNA reads TGTGCCAGCAGTCCCTCTCGGTCTAGCGGGGGCTCCTACAATGAGCAGTTCTTC. Its protein is CASSPSRSSGGSYNEQFF.

The chain links TRBV5-6 to TRBJ1-1; D gene uncertain. The length of the CDR3 is 12 residues. The germline V gene encodes CDR1 SGHDT and CDR2 YYEEEE. Trimming shortened V by 5 bases and J by 10 bases, and 15 bases separated the two germline ends. CDR3 protein: CASSSDGVLAFF. The CDR3 nucleotides read TGTGCCAGCAGTTCAGACGGAGTACTAGCTTTCTTT.

The V and J genes are TRBV5-1 and TRBJ1-4; 9 nucleotides agree with TRBD1. Germline CDR1 reads SGHRS; CDR2 reads YFSETQ. The CDR3 runs to 16 residues. Germline trimming cut 4 bases from V and 0 bases from J; bases unmatched to any gene: 4. The CDR3 nucleotides are TGCGCCAGCAGCGGCGGACAGGGGACAACTAATGAAAAACTGTTTTTT. As protein: CASSGGQGTTNEKLFF.

The V gene is TRBV7-2, the J gene TRBJ1-1; 9 nucleotides line up with TRBD1. Germline assignment: CDR1 SGHTA and CDR2 FQGNSA. With V trimmed by 2 bases and J by 6 bases, 4 bases remained unmatched. This CDR3 is built from 14 residues. In DNA, the CDR3 is TGTGCCAGCAGCTTAACAGGGGGCAGCCCTGAAGCTTTCTTT. Translated: CASSLTGGSPEAFF.

The chain recombines TRBV7-9 with TRBJ2-1; TRBD2 matches at 10 bases. The trim removed 5 bases at V and 6 bases at J, leaving 13 bases unmatched. The germline V gene has CDR1 SEHNR and CDR2 FQNEAQ (reference sequence). This CDR3 region has 17 residues. The CDR3, as DNA: TGTGCCAGCAGCCCCGCCTATGGACTAGCGGTTTCCAATGAGCAGTTCTTC. The encoded protein is CASSPAYGLAVSNEQFF.

The CDR3 loop is CASSQEVRGGAYEQYF. CDR3 DNA: TGCGCCAGCAGCCAAGAAGTGCGGGGGGGCGCCTACGAGCAGTACTTC. The V call is TRBV4-3, the J call TRBJ2-7, with 9 bases aligning to TRBD2. V lost 0 bases to trimming and J lost 2 bases; unmatched junction nucleotides: 5. Per germline, CDR1 LGHNA and CDR2 YSLEER. This CDR3 region has 16 residues.

This clone has only a few counts. This sequence joins TRBV5-4 and TRBJ2-5; 8 bases are shared with TRBD1. J lost 5 bases, V lost 4 bases, and 10 bases had no gene match. Germline CDR1 SGHNT, CDR2 YYREEE (reference sequence). This CDR3 region has 15 residues. The CDR3: CASSANQGAVETQYF. CDR3 coding DNA: TGTGCCAGCAGCGCGAATCAGGGGGCAGTGGAGACCCAGTACTTC. Complete variable domain (other parts from reference TRBV5-4 and TRBJ2-5): ETGVTQSPTHLIKTRGQQVTLRCSSQSGHNTVSWYQQALGQGPQFIFQYYREEENGRGNFPPRFSGLQFPNYSSELNVNALELDDSALYLCASSANQGAVETQYFGPGTRLLVL.

The chain has TRBV5-1 and TRBJ1-2; unclear D gene. The CDR3 loop spans 14 amino acids. V was cut by 4 bases and J by 4 bases, with 14 bases left in between. Germline CDR1 and CDR2: SGHRS and YFSETQ. The CDR3 DNA reads as TGCGCCAGCAGCGCGGTTCTAAACACCTATGGCTACACCTTC. Amino acids: CASSAVLNTYGYTF.

J is TRBJ2-3 and V is TRBV5-1; 11 bases match TRBD2. V shed 0 bases and J 4 bases; nucleotides not matched to a gene: 4. The CDR3 length is 16 residues. Germline CDR1 reads SGHRS; CDR2 reads YFSETQ. CDR3 in amino acids: CASSLGVAGGSDTQYF. The DNA for the CDR3 is TGCGCCAGCAGCTTGGGAGTAGCGGGGGGGTCAGATACGCAGTATTTT.

The chain is built from TRBV24-1 and TRBJ1-5; the match to TRBD1 covers 7 bases. This CDR3 region has 14 residues. J was trimmed by 5 bases and V by 5 bases; bases with no gene match: 5. CDR1 and CDR2 from the germline V gene are KGHDR and SFDVKD. The CDR3 nucleotides are TGTGCCACCAGTGTGCAGGGGGATTATCAGCCCCAGCATTTT. Translated: CATSVQGDYQPQHF.

A remark on this clone: This sample also contains other DNA sequences that code for the same CDR3. The V gene is TRBV19, the J gene TRBJ1-5; D gene uncertain. The CDR3 totals 15 residues. Germline V gene data show CDR1 as LNHDA and CDR2 as SQIVND (reference sequence). V lost 1 base, J lost 0 bases, and 7 bases lay in between. The CDR3 DNA is TGTGCCAGTAGTATAGGAGGGTATAGCAATCAGCCCCAGCATTTT. It codes for CASSIGGYSNQPQHF. The full variable domain, in which reference TRBV19 and TRBJ1-5 provide the parts outside the CDR3, is DGGITQSPKYLFRKEGQNVTLSCEQNLNHDAMYWYRQDPGQGLRLIYYSQIVNDFQKGDIAEGYSVSREKKESFPLTVTSAQKNPTAFYLCASSIGGYSNQPQHFGDGTRLSIL.

The rearrangement uses TRBV10-3 and TRBJ1-1; TRBD1 aligns across 9 bases. Germline lookup yields CDR1 ENHRY and CDR2 SYGVKD. This CDR3 region has 15 residues. V gave up 4 bases and J gave up 5 bases; unmatched junction bases: 8. CDR3 bases: TGTGCCATCAGTGCCGTCGACAGGGGGGCTACTGAAGCTTTCTTT. This gives the protein CAISAVDRGATEAFF.

The chain is built from TRBV15 and TRBJ2-7; D is unclear. Looked up from germline, CDR1 is LNHNV and CDR2 is YYDKDF (reference sequence). V lost 1 base and J lost 0, with 13 bases in between. The CDR3 loop spans 16 amino acids. In DNA form, the CDR3 reads TGTGCCACCAGCAGAGCCCCAGGCTCACTCTCCTACGAGCAGTACTTC. It specifies CATSRAPGSLSYEQYF.

The chain uses TRBV6-5 and TRBJ1-4; TRBD1 matches at 10 bases. The germline CDR1 and CDR2 sequences are MNHEY and SVGAGI. The CDR3 totals 15 residues. The V gene end was trimmed by 6 bases and the J gene end by 7 bases; junction bases not matched to a gene: 8. The DNA for the CDR3 is TGTGCCAGCAGGAGCGACAGGGGGCGCGGTGAAAAACTGTTTTTT. This encodes CASRSDRGRGEKLFF.

This rearrangement joins TRBV16 to TRBJ1-1; D ambiguous. The length of the CDR3 is 15 residues. Per the germline V gene, CDR1 is KGHSY and CDR2 is FQNENV. The V end lost 1 base, the J end lost 1 base, and 10 bases lay between the germline ends. In nucleotides, the CDR3 is TGTGCCAGCAGCCAATTGGCTGAGGGGAACACTGAAGCTTTCTTT. Protein: CASSQLAEGNTEAFF.

This chain joins TRBV7-2 and TRBJ2-1, with D maybe TRBD2 (7 bases). Per the germline V gene, CDR1 is SGHTA and CDR2 is FQGNSA. There are 15 residues in the CDR3. Trimming cost V 5 bases and J 7 bases, with 18 bases left between them. CDR3 in amino acids: CASSNPPGGGNEQFF. In DNA form, the CDR3 reads TGTGCCAGCAGCAATCCCCCGGGGGGCGGAAATGAGCAGTTCTTC.

The chain has TRBV3-1 (or the pseudogene TRBV3-2) and TRBJ2-7; 8 bases match TRBD1. Per the germline V gene, CDR1 is LGHDT and CDR2 is YNNKEL (reference sequence). The V and J ends lost 1 base and 12 bases, in that order; junction bases with no gene match: 11. CDR3 length: 14 residues. CDR3 protein: CASSQASTGDDPYF. The CDR3 DNA is TGTGCCAGCAGCCAAGCCTCGACAGGGGATGATCCGTACTTC.

The V gene is TRBV7-2, the J gene TRBJ2-5, with D perhaps matching TRBD2 (5 bases). Germline assignment: CDR1 SGHTA and CDR2 FQGNSA. The CDR3 covers 14 residues. Trimming took off 2 bases at V and 0 bases at J, with 7 bases between the two ends. In DNA form, the CDR3 reads TGTGCCAGCAGCTTATCGGGGAACCAAGAGACCCAGTACTTC. It is translated as CASSLSGNQETQYF.

This chain uses TRBV28 with TRBJ1-4; 9 nucleotides align to TRBD1. Germline-derived CDR1 and CDR2 are MDHEN and SYDVKM. V was clipped by 10 bases and J by 8 bases; unmatched bases: 14. The CDR3 totals 15 residues. This CDR3 reads CATQPPDRGGEKLFF. CDR3 nucleotides: TGTGCCACCCAACCTCCTGACAGGGGGGGGGAAAAACTGTTTTTT.

V and J are TRBV4-3 and TRBJ1-6; D unclear. V was cut by 1 base and J by 11 bases, with 15 bases left in between. There are 15 residues in the CDR3. Germline V lookup: CDR1 LGHNA, CDR2 YSLEER. CDR3 in DNA: TGCGCCAGCAGCCAAGTGAGCGGCTCCGGACCACCCCTCCACTTT. It encodes CASSQVSGSGPPLHF.

The rearrangement joins TRBV7-6 to TRBJ1-4; 9 bases line up with TRBD1. V was clipped by 1 base and J by 8 bases; unmatched bases: 11. The length of the CDR3 is 17 residues. Germline CDR1 reads SGHVS; CDR2 reads FNYEAQ. The CDR3: CASSLVLLQGAGEKLFF. In DNA, the CDR3 is TGTGCCAGCAGCTTAGTTTTGCTACAGGGGGCTGGGGAAAAACTGTTTTTT. Full variable domain (outside the CDR3, taken from reference TRBV7-6 and TRBJ1-4): GAGVSQSPRYKVTKRGQDVALRCDPISGHVSLYWYRQALGQGPEFLTYFNYEAQQDKSGLPNDRFSAERPEGSISTLTIQRTEQRDSAMYRCASSLVLLQGAGEKLFFGSGTQLSVL.

Here the CDR3 reads CASSLVGRGLAGNEQFF. For the CDR3, the DNA is TGCGCCAGCAGCTTGGTGGGGAGAGGACTAGCGGGCAATGAGCAGTTCTTC. V and J are TRBV5-1 and TRBJ2-1; 11 nucleotides align to TRBD2. CDR3 length equals 17 residues. The V gene's germline CDR1 is SGHRS and CDR2 YFSETQ. V lost 0 bases and J lost 6; bases outside the gene matches: 8.

V usage is TRBV7-9 and J usage is TRBJ1-1, with unresolved D. V lost 5 bases and J 5 bases, leaving 6 bases between the germline ends. The CDR3 runs 11 residues. The V gene's germline CDR1 is SEHNR and CDR2 FQNEAQ (reference sequence). CDR3 loop: CASSRWTEAFF. CDR3 bases: TGTGCCAGCAGCCGGTGGACTGAAGCTTTCTTT.

This clone was recorded once. The chain couples TRBV19 to TRBJ1-1, with TRBD1 matching 7 bases. The germline V gene encodes CDR1 LNHDA and CDR2 SQIVND (reference sequence). After removal of 5 bases from V and 0 bases from J, the junction contained 9 bases not matched to a gene. The CDR3 is 16 residues long. The DNA for the CDR3 is TGTGCCAGTAGTCCTCTCCCGGGACAGATGAACACTGAAGCTTTCTTT. Its translation: CASSPLPGQMNTEAFF.

The chain combines TRBV7-2 with TRBJ2-1; 8 nucleotides line up with TRBD2. Germline CDR1 is SGHTA and CDR2 is FQGNSA. Trimming took 2 bases from V and 6 from J; bases not matched to a gene: 15. The CDR3 is made up of 18 amino acids. CDR3: CASSLLGRPGTRSNEQFF. The CDR3 coding sequence is TGTGCCAGCAGCTTATTGGGCCGTCCCGGGACTAGGAGCAATGAGCAGTTCTTC.